Below are 32 T cell receptor beta chains sequenced from a single sample in a study of blood T cell repertoires in COVID-19. Measured with immunoSEQ multiplex PCR; TCRdb has only the in-frame clones, and not every one. This sample carries 150,000 or so clones, 74% of them seen once, and the ten largest clones take approximately 3%. Sequenced material: peripheral blood. Receptors were obtained from a woman over 75 with acute or convalescent COVID-19.

The chain uses TRBV2 and TRBJ1-6; 7 bases line up with TRBD1. V dropped 6 bases and J dropped 9; count of bases not matched to a gene: 8. The CDR3 length is 14 residues. Germline loops: CDR1 SNHLY, CDR2 FYNNEI. CDR3 amino acids: CASRETGIRSPLHF. DNA for the CDR3: TGTGCCAGCAGGGAGACAGGGATTCGTTCACCCCTCCACTTT.

This chain joins TRBV27 and TRBJ2-2; 7 positions match TRBD1. The V segment lost 10 bases and the J segment 3 bases; nucleotides outside the gene matches: 8. The CDR3 has 14 residues. Germline loops: CDR1 MNHEY, CDR2 SMNVEV (reference sequence). CDR3 loop: CATRRGQDTGELFF. The CDR3, as DNA: TGTGCCACAAGAAGGGGGCAGGACACCGGGGAGCTGTTTTTT.

This chain connects TRBV13 to TRBJ1-2; 7 nucleotides align to TRBD1. V lost 2 bases and J lost 4; bases outside the gene matches: 7. Germline V gene sequence: CDR1 PRHDT, CDR2 FYEKMQ (reference sequence). The CDR3 runs 15 residues. The CDR3 coding sequence is TGTGCCAGCAGCTTAAGCCTGGGACAGAGCTATGGCTACACCTTC. Translation gives CASSLSLGQSYGYTF. The full variable domain, completed using reference TRBV13 and TRBJ1-2, is AAGVIQSPRHLIKEKRETATLKCYPIPRHDTVYWYQQGPGQDPQFLISFYEKMQSDKGSIPDRFSAQQFSDYHSELNMSSLELGDSALYFCASSLSLGQSYGYTFGSGTRLTVV.

This clone has more than one count but fewer than ten. The rearrangement links TRBV19 to TRBJ2-3, with D possibly matching TRBD2 (5 bases). The CDR3 contains 15 residues. V was shortened by 5 bases and J by 0 bases, with 12 bases between the two germline ends. Germline CDR1 reads LNHDA; CDR2 reads SQIVND (reference sequence). Here the CDR3 reads CASSPTLASTDTQYF. The CDR3, as DNA: TGTGCCAGTAGTCCAACGTTAGCGAGCACAGATACGCAGTATTTT.

The V and J genes are TRBV6-5 and TRBJ2-7; the match to TRBD1 covers 9 bases. The CDR3 consists of 14 residues. With V trimmed by 4 bases and J by 2 bases, 3 bases remained unmatched. Germline lookup yields CDR1 MNHEY and CDR2 SVGAGI. The CDR3 nucleotides are TGTGCCAGCAGTTCTGGGACAGGGACCTACGAGCAGTACTTC. Amino acid sequence: CASSSGTGTYEQYF.

This chain links TRBV4-2 with TRBJ1-1; TRBD1 matches at 8 bases. Trimming cost V 0 bases and J 5 bases; bases outside gene matches: 8. Germline values: CDR1 LGHNA, CDR2 YNFKEQ. CDR3 length equals 16 residues. The CDR3: CASSQEGAGGGTEAFF. The CDR3 bases are TGTGCCAGCAGCCAAGAGGGGGCAGGGGGCGGAACTGAAGCTTTCTTT.

The chain recombines TRBV7-2 with TRBJ1-3; the D is unclear. This CDR3 spans 15 amino acids. Trimming pared 1 base from V and 1 base from J, leaving 8 bases between. Germline CDR1 and CDR2: SGHTA and FQGNSA. This CDR3 is CASSLGPGSGNTIYF. CDR3 DNA: TGTGCCAGCAGCTTAGGTCCCGGGTCTGGAAACACCATATATTTT.

This sequence joins TRBV5-4 and TRBJ2-5; the match to TRBD1 covers 9 bases. V lost 4 bases to trimming and J lost 5 bases; unmatched junction nucleotides: 9. The CDR3 is made up of 15 amino acids. Germline CDR1 is SGHNT and CDR2 is YYREEE (reference sequence). The CDR3 region is CASSPAQGAGETQYF. CDR3 nucleotide sequence: TGTGCCAGCAGCCCAGCACAGGGGGCCGGGGAGACCCAGTACTTC.

This chain joins TRBV24-1 and TRBJ1-1; 8 bases match TRBD1. Germline CDR1 KGHDR, CDR2 SFDVKD. CDR3 size: 14 residues. With 6 bases clipped from V and 1 base from J, the junction kept 3 bases outside the gene matches. Written as DNA, the CDR3 is TGTGCCACCAGTAGGACAGGGCCGAACACTGAAGCTTTCTTT. Amino acids: CATSRTGPNTEAFF.

The V and J genes are TRBV2 and TRBJ2-3; D ambiguous. The CDR3 runs 14 residues. Germline V CDR1 and CDR2: SNHLY, FYNNEI. Trimming pared 4 bases from V and 0 bases from J, leaving 8 bases between. The DNA for the CDR3 is TGTGCCAGCAGTGGACCAGGTAGCACAGATACGCAGTATTTT. Amino acids: CASSGPGSTDTQYF.

The table lists this clone with a few counts. The chain is built from TRBV25-1 and TRBJ1-1; 7 nucleotides match TRBD1. From germline, CDR1 is MGHDK and CDR2 SYGVNS. This CDR3 has 12 residues. J was trimmed by 11 bases and V by 2 bases; bases with no gene match: 5. The CDR3 DNA reads as TGTGCCAGCAGTGAAATGAGGGGGCTTGCTTTCTTT. This encodes CASSEMRGLAFF.

The chain links TRBV4-1 to TRBJ2-7; a weak D match, TRBD2 (6 bases). Germline CDR1 reads MGHRA; CDR2 reads YSYEKL. This CDR3 comprises 14 residues. Trimming stripped 4 bases from V and 2 bases from J, with 12 bases between. The CDR3 coding sequence is TGCGCCAGCAGCCCGGGACTGCAAGCCTACGAGCAGTACTTC. Its translation: CASSPGLQAYEQYF.

This clone was recorded once. V gene TRBV3-1 (or the pseudogene TRBV3-2) combines with J gene TRBJ2-7, with D possibly being TRBD1 (5 bases). The CDR3 is 13 residues long. Per the germline V gene, CDR1 is LGHDT and CDR2 is YNNKEL (reference sequence). V lost 0 bases and J lost 5, with 8 bases in between. CDR3 sequence: CASSQDQGNEQYF. The CDR3 coding sequence is TGTGCCAGCAGCCAAGATCAGGGTAACGAGCAGTACTTC.

CDR3: CASSLAGGQGGGYTF. For the CDR3, the DNA is TGTGCCAGCAGCTTGGCCGGAGGACAGGGGGGCGGCTACACCTTC. The V gene is TRBV5-4, the J gene TRBJ1-2; 10 nucleotides align to TRBD1. The CDR3 extends over 15 amino acids. V was pared by 0 bases and J by 8 bases, with 7 bases of the junction left unmatched. CDR1 is SGHNT, CDR2 YYREEE, per germline (reference sequence).

V usage is TRBV28 and J usage is TRBJ2-7; 11 nucleotides align to TRBD2. J was trimmed by 4 bases and V by 3 bases; bases with no gene match: 17. This CDR3 has 19 amino acids. Germline CDR1 reads MDHEN; CDR2 reads SYDVKM. The CDR3 DNA sequence: TGTGCCAGCAGTTTCAGCTCAATCCTTAGCGGGAGGGCGTGGTACGAGCAGTACTTC. Translated, it gives CASSFSSILSGRAWYEQYF. The entire variable domain, with the rest obtained from reference TRBV28 and TRBJ2-7, is as follows: DVKVTQSSRYLVKRTGEKVFLECVQDMDHENMFWYRQDPGLGLRLIYFSYDVKMKEKGDIPEGYSVSREKKERFSLILESASTNQTSMYLCASSFSSILSGRAWYEQYFGPGTRLTVT.

This clone was recorded once. The junction does not match germline at one end; this may be a read error. The rearrangement joins TRBV27 to TRBJ2-7; a possible D gene is TRBD2 (7 bases). Germline CDR1 reads MNHEY; CDR2 reads SMNVEV (reference sequence). The CDR3 is 15 residues long. CDR3 loop: CASSLQQGGSCEQYF. CDR3 DNA: TGTGCCAGCAGTTTGCAACAGGGAGGGTCCTGCGAGCAGTACTTC.

This sequence joins TRBV4-3 and TRBJ1-4; 7 bases are shared with TRBD1. V gave up 1 base and J gave up 6 bases; unmatched junction bases: 17. The V gene's germline CDR1 is LGHNA and CDR2 YSLEER. This CDR3 spans 19 amino acids. The CDR3 nucleotides read TGCGCCAGCAGCCAAGCGTTACGGCAGGGGGGAGGACCGGATGAAAAACTGTTTTTT. Translating gives CASSQALRQGGGPDEKLFF.

This clone was seen only a few times. The genes are TRBV28 and TRBJ1-2, with 8 nucleotides matching TRBD1. The CDR3 covers 14 residues. Trimming removed 5 bases from V and 4 bases from J; junction bases left unmatched: 6. Germline V gives CDR1 MDHEN, CDR2 SYDVKM. For the CDR3, the DNA is TGTGCCAGCAGTATTCAGGGGGCAGGCTATGGCTACACCTTC. Its protein is CASSIQGAGYGYTF.

This rearrangement joins TRBV25-1 to TRBJ2-2; 10 bases agree with TRBD1. Germline trimming cut 3 bases from V and 6 bases from J; bases unmatched to any gene: 7. Germline V gives CDR1 MGHDK, CDR2 SYGVNS. The CDR3 contains 16 residues. The CDR3 is CASSELPGQGSGELFF. The CDR3 region has the DNA TGTGCCAGCAGTGAGCTACCGGGACAGGGGTCCGGGGAGCTGTTTTTT.

The chain is built from TRBV30 and TRBJ2-1; D possibly corresponds to TRBD2 (5 bases). CDR3 size: 13 residues. The germline CDR1 and CDR2 sequences are GTSNPN and SVGIG (reference sequence). This chain's CDR3 is CGGSVSSYNEQFF. For the CDR3, the DNA is TGTGGGGGTAGCGTGAGCTCCTACAATGAGCAGTTCTTC.

The chain joins TRBV18 to TRBJ1-4; 9 positions agree with TRBD1. Germline V gives CDR1 KGHSH, CDR2 LQKENI. The CDR3 loop spans 15 amino acids. Germline trimming cut 2 bases from V and 5 bases from J; bases unmatched to any gene: 3. This chain's CDR3 is CASSPSGTGNEKLFF. In DNA, the CDR3 is TGTGCCAGCTCACCATCCGGGACAGGGAATGAAAAACTGTTTTTT.

This clone was seen a handful of times. The chain combines TRBV30 with TRBJ2-7, with D unclear. The germline V and J ends were trimmed by 2 bases and 1 base, with 12 bases remaining between them. The CDR3 totals 14 residues. Germline CDR1 reads GTSNPN; CDR2 reads SVGIG (reference sequence). The CDR3 spells CAWSRGGVSYEQYF. The CDR3 bases are TGTGCCTGGAGTAGAGGTGGAGTTTCCTACGAGCAGTACTTC. Full variable domain (remainder filled in from reference TRBV30 and TRBJ2-7): SQTIHQWPATLVQPVGSPLSLECTVEGTSNPNLYWYRQAAGRGLQLLFYSVGIGQISSEVPQNLSASRPQDRQFILSSKKLLLSDSGFYLCAWSRGGVSYEQYFGPGTRLTVT.

J is TRBJ2-7 and V is TRBV5-1, with 12 positions matching TRBD1. Losses at the gene ends were 2 bases for V and 9 bases for J; bases not matched to a gene: 12. Germline CDR1 SGHRS, CDR2 YFSETQ. The CDR3 length is 16 residues. The CDR3 protein is CASSFENPGQGARQYF. The CDR3 nucleotides are TGCGCCAGCAGCTTCGAAAACCCGGGACAGGGGGCTAGGCAGTACTTC. Using reference TRBV5-1 and TRBJ2-7 for the parts outside the CDR3, the full variable domain is KAGVTQTPRYLIKTRGQQVTLSCSPISGHRSVSWYQQTPGQGLQFLFEYFSETQRNKGNFPGRFSGRQFSNSRSEMNVSTLELGDSALYLCASSFENPGQGARQYFGPGTRLTVT.

The J gene is TRBJ2-1, the V gene TRBV5-4; TRBD2 matches 8 bases. Germline assignment: CDR1 SGHNT and CDR2 YYREEE (reference sequence). CDR3 length equals 14 residues. V was pared by 1 base and J by 9 bases, with 6 bases of the junction left unmatched. CDR3 residues: CASSLPGGPIEQFF. As DNA, the CDR3 is TGTGCCAGCAGCTTGCCGGGAGGGCCGATTGAGCAGTTCTTC.

The V and J genes are TRBV4-1 and TRBJ1-2; D gene unclear. CDR1 MGHRA and CDR2 YSYEKL come from the germline V gene. The V and J ends lost 3 bases and 1 base respectively, with 12 bases between them. The CDR3 is 15 amino acids. CDR3 protein: CASSQKFEGNYGYTF. CDR3 sequence (DNA): TGCGCCAGCAGCCAGAAATTCGAGGGTAACTATGGCTACACCTTC.

V and J are TRBV7-9 and TRBJ1-5; the match to TRBD1 covers 7 bases. The CDR3 consists of 14 residues. CDR1 SEHNR and CDR2 FQNEAQ come from the germline V gene (reference sequence). V was clipped by 3 bases and J by 2 bases; unmatched bases: 1. The CDR3 region has the DNA TGTGCCAGCAGCTTTACAGGGGGCAATCAGCCCCAGCATTTT. This gives the protein CASSFTGGNQPQHF.

This chain connects TRBV5-4 to TRBJ2-1, with 11 bases fitting TRBD2. The CDR3 is 16 residues long. Unmatched junction bases numbered 2, after V lost 0 bases and J lost 3 bases. The V gene's germline CDR1 is SGHNT and CDR2 YYREEE (reference sequence). CDR3 amino acids: CASSLGGLADYNEQFF. The CDR3 DNA reads TGTGCCAGCAGCTTGGGGGGACTAGCGGACTACAATGAGCAGTTCTTC.

The rearrangement uses TRBV18 and TRBJ2-3; 10 bases agree with TRBD2. The CDR3 spans 17 residues. J lost 5 bases, V lost 8 bases, and 16 bases had no gene match. CDR1 and CDR2 (germline): KGHSH, LQKENI. In nucleotides, the CDR3 is TGTGCCAGCGCCTTTAGAGAGGCTAGCGGGAGAGGAGATACGCAGTATTTT. Its translation: CASAFREASGRGDTQYF.

The gene calls are TRBV10-3 and TRBJ2-1; the D is unclear. Germline V lookup: CDR1 ENHRY, CDR2 SYGVKD. The CDR3 covers 13 residues. The V end lost 3 bases, the J end lost 9 bases, and 12 bases lay between the germline ends. CDR3 coding DNA: TGTGCCATCAGTGATTCGAGATACGGTGAGCAGTTCTTC. Protein: CAISDSRYGEQFF.

V gene TRBV7-6 combines with J gene TRBJ2-5; unclear D gene. CDR1 and CDR2 from the germline V gene are SGHVS and FNYEAQ. Trimming cost V 5 bases and J 5 bases, with 12 bases left between them. The CDR3 loop spans 13 amino acids. This CDR3 reads CASSPGDMETQYF. CDR3 DNA sequence: TGTGCCAGCAGCCCGGGTGATATGGAGACCCAGTACTTC.

This chain joins TRBV6-5 and TRBJ2-1, with TRBD2 as a possible D gene (6 bases). The CDR3 sequence is 13 residues long. CDR1 is MNHEY, CDR2 SVGAGI, per germline. Trimming removed 6 bases at V and 6 bases at J, with 12 bases between. The CDR3 nucleotides are TGTGCCAGCAGCCTTAGACTAGTCAATGAGCAGTTCTTC. Translating it yields CASSLRLVNEQFF.

The V gene is TRBV6-5, the J gene TRBJ2-1; no clear D gene. The CDR3 covers 12 residues. CDR1 is MNHEY and CDR2 is SVGAGI in the germline V gene. Trimming took 2 bases from V and 9 from J, leaving 8 bases between them. CDR3 coding DNA: TGTGCCAGCAGTTACGGTCGAGGTGAGCAGTTCTTC. This sequence encodes CASSYGRGEQFF.